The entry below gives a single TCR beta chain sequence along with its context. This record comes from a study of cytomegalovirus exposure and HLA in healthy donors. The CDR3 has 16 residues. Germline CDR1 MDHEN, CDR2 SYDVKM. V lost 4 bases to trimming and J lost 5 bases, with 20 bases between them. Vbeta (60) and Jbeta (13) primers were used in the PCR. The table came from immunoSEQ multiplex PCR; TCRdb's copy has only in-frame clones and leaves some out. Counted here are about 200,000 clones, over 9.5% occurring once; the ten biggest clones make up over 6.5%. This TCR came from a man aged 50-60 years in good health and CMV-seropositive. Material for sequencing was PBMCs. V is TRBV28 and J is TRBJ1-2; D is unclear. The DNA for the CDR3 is TGTGCCAGCAGTTCTGGAGGTAGAATCGGTCAATATGGCTACACCTTC. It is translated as CASSSGGRIGQYGYTF.